A single sample gave rise to the 4 T cell receptor beta chains below, sequenced in a study of tumor-infiltrating lymphocytes in primary liver carcinoma. Priming with a constant-region primer yielded TCR beta cDNA from approximately 500 ng total RNA. Each TCR beta library was derived from three nested multiplex PCR rounds that employed slightly modified ARM-PCR. In the first two PCR rounds, TRBV1-TRBV30 forward primers were paired with a C-beta reverse primer, and each round lasted approximately 9 cycles. MiXCR, applied by TCRdb to the multiplex PCR reads, yields one record per CDR3 protein. The sample carries hundreds of thousands of distinct CDR3 sequences, around three fifths recorded once. Unsorted whole blood supplied the RNA, and germline DNA was extracted too. Sequencing used peripheral blood. All receptors come from a woman under 40 with primary liver carcinoma and hepatitis B virus infection.

This clonotype was recorded many times. The gene calls are TRBV29-1 and TRBJ2-4; D is possibly TRBD2 (5 bases). Germline CDR1 is SQVTM and CDR2 is ANQGSEA. CDR3 length equals 13 residues. The germline V and J ends were trimmed by 4 bases and 7 bases, with 14 bases remaining between them. As DNA, the CDR3 is TGCAGCGTTGCGGCGGGCCTAGGGAACATTCAGTACTTC. Protein: CSVAAGLGNIQYF.

Concerning this clonotype: A single base separates this from a much larger clone, so it may be a read error. The chain is built from TRBV12-3 or TRBV12-4 and TRBJ1-5; no definite D call. This CDR3 has 14 residues. DNA for the CDR3: TGTGCCAGCAGCCACGGACGGACCAATCATCCCCAGCATTTT. It codes for CASSHGRTNHPQHF.

As regards this clonotype: At one end, the junction sequence differs from germline, possibly due to a read error. The rearrangement links TRBV11-2 to TRBJ1-6; no definite D call. CDR3 length equals 11 residues. The V gene's germline CDR1 is SGHAT and CDR2 FQNNGV. The CDR3 reads CACSLGSLLQF. The CDR3 DNA follows: TGTGCCTGCAGCTTAGGATCCCTCCTCCAATTT. Looking up the rest from reference TRBV11-2 and TRBJ1-6 gives the full variable domain: EAGVAQSPRYKIIEKRQSVAFWCNPISGHATLYWYQQILGQGPKLLIQFQNNGVVDDSQLPKDRFSAERLKGVDSTLKIQPAKLEDSAVYLCACSLGSLLQFGNGTRLTVT.

To note about this clonotype: It may be a read error: a sequence one base away is much more abundant. The V call is TRBV29-1, the J call TRBJ2-7; D remains ambiguous. The CDR3 is 14 residues long. CDR1 is SQVTM and CDR2 is ANQGSEA in the germline V gene. The CDR3 spells CSAETDQHSYEQYF. The CDR3 DNA follows: TGCAGCGCTGAAACGGACCAACACTCCTACGAGCAGTACTTC.